Each of the 9 T cell receptor beta chains below was sequenced from the same sample in a study of T cells in Graves' hyperthyroidism and ophthalmopathy. There were TCR beta CDR3 regions amplified from RNA transcripts. Researchers ran a first-round RT-PCR on the TCR CDR3 using the HTBI primer set. TCRdb passed the multiplex PCR reads through MiXCR, listing each CDR3 protein once. The sample includes approximately 380,000 distinct CDR3 sequences, about 18% of them seen just once. The sequencing input was blood. These receptors were taken from a young woman with Graves' hyperthyroidism.

The table lists this clonotype with a count of one. A much larger clone differs from this one at a single base, so this may be a read error. The chain uses TRBV6-1 and TRBJ1-2; D is unresolved. The CDR3 is 14 amino acids. From germline, CDR1 is MNHNS and CDR2 SASEGT. The chain's CDR3 is CACSKDGKNYSYTF. The CDR3, as DNA: TGTGCCTGCAGTAAGGACGGTAAAAACTATAGCTACACCTTC.

The sample holds many counts of this clonotype. The chain carries TRBV7-9 and TRBJ1-5, with D possibly matching TRBD1 (5 bases). This CDR3 has 15 residues. The V gene lost 0 bases and the J gene lost 2 bases, with 8 bases spanning the gap. Germline lookup yields CDR1 SEHNR and CDR2 FQNEAQ (reference sequence). The CDR3 here is CASSLAGDGNQPQHF. The CDR3 DNA sequence: TGTGCCAGCAGCTTAGCGGGGGACGGCAATCAGCCCCAGCATTTT.

This clonotype was seen at least ten times. The chain carries TRBV6-5 and TRBJ2-7; TRBD2 aligns across 8 bases. The V segment lost 2 bases and the J segment 7 bases; nucleotides outside the gene matches: 4. Per germline, CDR1 MNHEY and CDR2 SVGAGI. The CDR3 loop spans 13 amino acids. CDR3 protein: CASSYERGREQYF. DNA for the CDR3: TGTGCCAGCAGTTACGAGCGGGGGCGGGAGCAGTACTTC.

This clonotype has more than one count but fewer than ten. The rearrangement uses TRBV6-2 or TRBV6-3 and TRBJ2-7, with D possibly matching TRBD2 (6 bases). The germline gives CDR1 MNHEY, CDR2 SVGEGT. There are 14 residues in the CDR3. V lost 10 bases and J 3 bases, leaving 19 bases between the germline ends. The DNA of the CDR3 is TGTGCCACCCACGGGGGTGACAGCATCTACGAGCAGTACTTC. Protein: CATHGGDSIYEQYF.

In this sample, this clonotype turned up many times. The rearrangement joins TRBV7-2 to TRBJ2-7; TRBD2 might be the D (6 bases). Trimming left V 0 bases short and J 5 bases short, with 11 bases between. Germline loops: CDR1 SGHTA, CDR2 FQGNSA. The CDR3 is 14 amino acids. This CDR3 is CASSLATGGNEQYF. The CDR3 DNA reads TGTGCCAGCAGCTTAGCGACGGGCGGGAACGAGCAGTACTTC. Looking up the rest from reference TRBV7-2 and TRBJ2-7 gives the full variable domain: GAGVSQSPSNKVTEKGKDVELRCDPISGHTALYWYRQSLGQGLEFLIYFQGNSAPDKSGLPSDRFSAERTGGSVSTLTIQRTQQEDSAVYLCASSLATGGNEQYFGPGTRLTVT.

The table lists this clonotype with many counts. The genes are TRBV29-1 and TRBJ2-4; TRBD2 is a possible D gene (6 bases). The CDR3 loop spans 14 amino acids. CDR1 and CDR2 (germline): SQVTM, ANQGSEA. Deletions cut 4 bases from V and 2 bases from J, with 12 bases between. The CDR3 sequence is CSVVLGGSKNIQYF. The CDR3 nucleotides are TGCAGCGTTGTATTGGGGGGATCCAAAAACATTCAGTACTTC. The whole variable domain, remainder taken from reference TRBV29-1 and TRBJ2-4, is SAVISQKPSRDICQRGTSLTIQCQVDSQVTMMFWYRQQPGQSLTLIATANQGSEATYESGFVIDKFPISRPNLTFSTLTVSNMSPEDSSIYLCSVVLGGSKNIQYFGAGTRLSVL.

At least ten counts were recorded for this clonotype. V is TRBV6-1 and J is TRBJ1-2, with a tentative D call TRBD1 (5 bases). The CDR3 is 14 residues long. V was clipped by 7 bases and J by 3 bases, with 15 bases between them. Germline lookup yields CDR1 MNHNS and CDR2 SASEGT. The CDR3: CASTPRDGHYGYTF. The CDR3 DNA follows: TGTGCCAGCACTCCCCGGGACGGACACTATGGCTACACCTTC.

In this sample, this clonotype turned up many times. This chain connects TRBV7-9 to TRBJ1-3, with D hard to call. The germline V and J ends were trimmed by 5 bases and 2 bases, with 10 bases remaining between them. CDR1 is SEHNR, CDR2 FQNEAQ, per germline (reference sequence). The CDR3 runs 14 residues. The CDR3 bases are TGTGCCAGCAGCCCGAGGTCCGCTGGAAACACCATATATTTT. This sequence encodes CASSPRSAGNTIYF.

This clonotype has at least ten counts. The chain joins TRBV20-1 to TRBJ1-5, with D tentatively TRBD1 (6 bases). Trimming shortened V by 6 bases and J by 6 bases, and 12 bases separated the two germline ends. The length of the CDR3 is 12 residues. Germline V lookup: CDR1 DFQATT, CDR2 SNEGSKA (reference sequence). CDR3 protein: CSALKDSQPQHF. The CDR3 nucleotides are TGCAGTGCCCTAAAGGACAGTCAGCCCCAGCATTTT.